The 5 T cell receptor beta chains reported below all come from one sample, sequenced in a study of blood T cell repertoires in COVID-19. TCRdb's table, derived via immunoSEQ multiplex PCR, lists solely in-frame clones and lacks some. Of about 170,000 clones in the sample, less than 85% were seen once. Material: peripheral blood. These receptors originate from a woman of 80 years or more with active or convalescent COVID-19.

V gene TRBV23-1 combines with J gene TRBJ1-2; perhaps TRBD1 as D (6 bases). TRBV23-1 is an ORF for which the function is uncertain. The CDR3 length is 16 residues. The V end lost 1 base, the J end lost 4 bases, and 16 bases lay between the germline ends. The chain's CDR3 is CASSQWWDTQGYGYTF. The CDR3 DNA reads TGCGCCAGCAGTCAATGGTGGGACACCCAAGGCTATGGCTACACCTTC.

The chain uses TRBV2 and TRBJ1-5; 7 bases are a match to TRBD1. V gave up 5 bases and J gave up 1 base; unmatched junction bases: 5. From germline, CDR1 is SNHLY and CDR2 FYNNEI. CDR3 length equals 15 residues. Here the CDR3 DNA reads TGTGCCAGCAGTTTGTACAGGGGAAGCAATCAGCCCCAGCATTTT. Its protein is CASSLYRGSNQPQHF. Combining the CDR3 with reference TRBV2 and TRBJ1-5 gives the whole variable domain EPEVTQTPSHQVTQMGQEVILRCVPISNHLYFYWYRQILGQKVEFLVSFYNNEISEKSEIFDDQFSVERPDGSNFTLKIRSTKLEDSAMYFCASSLYRGSNQPQHFGDGTRLSIL.

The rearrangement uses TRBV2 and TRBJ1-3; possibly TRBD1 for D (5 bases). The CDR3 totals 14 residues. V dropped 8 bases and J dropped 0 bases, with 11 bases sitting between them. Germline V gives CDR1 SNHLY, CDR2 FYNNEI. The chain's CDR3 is CASQGGNSGNTIYF. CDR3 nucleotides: TGTGCCAGCCAGGGAGGGAACTCTGGAAACACCATATATTTT. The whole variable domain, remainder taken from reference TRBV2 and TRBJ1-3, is EPEVTQTPSHQVTQMGQEVILRCVPISNHLYFYWYRQILGQKVEFLVSFYNNEISEKSEIFDDQFSVERPDGSNFTLKIRSTKLEDSAMYFCASQGGNSGNTIYFGEGSWLTVV.

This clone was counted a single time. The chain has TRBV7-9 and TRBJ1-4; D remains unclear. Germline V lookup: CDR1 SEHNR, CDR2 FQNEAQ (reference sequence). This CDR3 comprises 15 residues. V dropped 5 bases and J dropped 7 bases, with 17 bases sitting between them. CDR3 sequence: CASSQGEVSGEKLFF. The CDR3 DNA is TGTGCCAGCAGCCAAGGCGAGGTCTCGGGTGAAAAACTGTTTTTT. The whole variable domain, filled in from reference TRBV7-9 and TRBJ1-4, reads DTGVSQNPRHKITKRGQNVTFRCDPISEHNRLYWYRQTLGQGPEFLTYFQNEAQLEKSRLLSDRFSAERPKGSFSTLEIQRTEQGDSAMYLCASSQGEVSGEKLFFGSGTQLSVL.

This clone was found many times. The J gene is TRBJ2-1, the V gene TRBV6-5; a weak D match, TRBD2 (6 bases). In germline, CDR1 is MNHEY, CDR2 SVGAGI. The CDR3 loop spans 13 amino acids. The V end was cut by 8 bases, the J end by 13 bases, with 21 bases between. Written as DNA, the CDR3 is TGTGCCAGCGCCCTAGCGTCCCAGAACAATCAGTTCTTC. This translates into CASALASQNNQFF.